This TCR beta chain came from a study of blood T cell repertoires in COVID-19. Across the whole study: Donors in the United States, Italy and Spain gave samples during acute or convalescent COVID-19. Sources were T cells, B-cell-depleted T cells, or PBMCs; the material itself was cDNA or gDNA.

How the authors handled the data: By means of reference gene primer amplification, nucleated cell counts were estimated. The repertoire was sequenced with immunoSEQ multiplex PCR; TCRdb's copy has only in-frame clones and lacks some. V and J calls and clone size come straight from that table; D and trimming were deduced from the DNA. The repertoire has 250,000 to 350,000 clones, 88% of them found once; the top ten carry roughly 12%. Seattle patient enrollment occurred during active infection, with longitudinal follow-up thereafter. The CDR3 covers 16 residues. Germline V CDR1 and CDR2: SGHVS, FQNEAQ. The V end was cut by 1 base, the J end by 2 bases, with 15 bases between.

This TCR was recovered from a woman in her thirties with COVID-19, enrolled during active disease. The chain couples TRBV7-8 to TRBJ2-7, with D possibly being TRBD1 (5 bases). Sequences were obtained from peripheral blood. The DNA for the CDR3 is TGTGCCAGCAGCTTAGATTACTGGGGCCAGACCTACGAGCAGTACTTC. Translating it yields CASSLDYWGQTYEQYF.